The 15 T cell receptor beta chains presented below share a single source sample, sequenced in a study of T cell responses to AZD1222 COVID-19 vaccine. TCRdb's table, derived via immunoSEQ multiplex PCR, lists solely in-frame clones and lacks some. Counted here are 100,000 to 150,000 clones, less than 90% occurring once; the ten biggest clones make up roughly a tenth. Sequences were derived from peripheral blood, sampled on day 0 of AZD1222 vaccination. The receptors come from an adult in good health.

This chain joins TRBV5-4 and TRBJ2-5; TRBD1 is a possible D gene (5 bases). Trimming cost V 10 bases and J 8 bases, with 21 bases left between them. This CDR3 has 13 residues. Germline CDR1 reads SGHNT; CDR2 reads YYREEE (reference sequence). DNA for the CDR3: TGTGCCGGACATAGTAGGGGCAAGAGTACCCAGTACTTC. It translates to CAGHSRGKSTQYF. Full variable domain (outside the CDR3, taken from reference TRBV5-4 and TRBJ2-5): ETGVTQSPTHLIKTRGQQVTLRCSSQSGHNTVSWYQQALGQGPQFIFQYYREEENGRGNFPPRFSGLQFPNYSSELNVNALELDDSALYLCAGHSRGKSTQYFGPGTRLLVL.

This clone was observed a few times. The chain employs TRBV11-1 and TRBJ2-7; D possibly corresponds to TRBD2 (6 bases). V shed 5 bases and J shed 4 bases, with 15 bases lying between them. Germline-derived CDR1 and CDR2 are SGHAT and FQDESV (reference sequence). The CDR3 has 14 amino acids. CDR3 nucleotide sequence: TGTGCCAGCAGCCACACTTTAGCGGCATACGAGCAGTACTTC. It translates to CASSHTLAAYEQYF. Complete variable domain (other parts from reference TRBV11-1 and TRBJ2-7): EAEVAQSPRYKITEKSQAVAFWCDPISGHATLYWYRQILGQGPELLVQFQDESVVDDSQLPKDRFSAERLKGVDSTLKIQPAELGDSAMYLCASSHTLAAYEQYFGPGTRLTVT.

The J gene is TRBJ2-3, the V gene TRBV5-6; D is perhaps TRBD2 (6 bases). The length of the CDR3 is 14 residues. The ends were cut back, 4 bases at V and 0 bases at J, with 9 bases in the middle. The germline V gene encodes CDR1 SGHDT and CDR2 YYEEEE. In nucleotides, the CDR3 is TGTGCCAGCAGCCGGGGACTGAGCACAGATACGCAGTATTTT. Its translation: CASSRGLSTDTQYF.

This CDR3 reads CASGTGSSYEQYF. For the CDR3, the DNA is TGTGCCAGCGGGACAGGGAGCTCCTACGAGCAGTACTTC. This chain joins TRBV2 and TRBJ2-7; 9 positions agree with TRBD1. Losses at the gene ends were 8 bases for V and 0 bases for J; bases not matched to a gene: 2. This CDR3 region has 13 residues. Germline values: CDR1 SNHLY, CDR2 FYNNEI. Using reference TRBV2 and TRBJ2-7 for the parts outside the CDR3, the full variable domain is EPEVTQTPSHQVTQMGQEVILRCVPISNHLYFYWYRQILGQKVEFLVSFYNNEISEKSEIFDDQFSVERPDGSNFTLKIRSTKLEDSAMYFCASGTGSSYEQYFGPGTRLTVT.

The gene calls are TRBV29-1 and TRBJ1-4; the D gene is possibly TRBD1 (5 bases). Between the trimmed V and J ends, which lost 6 bases and 0 bases, there was a span of 14 bases. Germline V CDR1 and CDR2: SQVTM, ANQGSEA. The CDR3 totals 15 residues. Here the CDR3 reads CSVATAIATNEKLFF. The CDR3 DNA reads as TGCAGCGTCGCGACAGCTATTGCAACTAATGAAAAACTGTTTTTT.

The chain employs TRBV2 and TRBJ2-5, with 9 bases that match TRBD2. The CDR3 length is 15 residues. With 8 bases clipped from V and 5 bases from J, the junction kept 12 bases outside the gene matches. CDR1 is SNHLY and CDR2 is FYNNEI in the germline V gene. As DNA, the CDR3 is TGTGCCAGCGACACCGCGGGAGGGCCGTCGGAGACCCAGTACTTC. It encodes CASDTAGGPSETQYF.

The chain uses TRBV30 and TRBJ1-2, with a weak D call TRBD1 (5 bases). Germline lookup yields CDR1 GTSNPN and CDR2 SVGIG (reference sequence). Trimming pared 1 base from V and 2 bases from J, leaving 11 bases between. The CDR3 has 14 amino acids. The CDR3 bases are TGTGCCTGGAGTGGAGAGGGGCGAAACTATGGCTACACCTTC. It translates to CAWSGEGRNYGYTF.

The chain couples TRBV3-1 (or the pseudogene TRBV3-2) to TRBJ1-3; no firm D call. V lost 7 bases to trimming and J lost 4 bases, with 14 bases between them. Germline assignment: CDR1 LGHDT and CDR2 YNNKEL (reference sequence). This CDR3 contains 14 residues. CDR3 amino acids: CASTLGLGGNTIYF. The CDR3 DNA reads as TGTGCCAGCACCCTGGGCCTTGGGGGAAACACCATATATTTT.

This chain links TRBV7-3 with TRBJ2-3; D gene unclear. Germline loops: CDR1 SGHTA, CDR2 FQGTGA. The V and J ends lost 5 bases and 4 bases respectively, with 13 bases between them. The CDR3 runs to 14 residues. CDR3 region: CASSPSRAADTQYF. The CDR3 DNA reads TGTGCCAGCAGCCCATCCCGGGCGGCAGATACGCAGTATTTT.

The V gene is TRBV28, the J gene TRBJ1-5; D might be TRBD1 (6 bases). The germline V gene encodes CDR1 MDHEN and CDR2 SYDVKM. The CDR3 length is 14 residues. Trimming stripped 1 base from V and 6 bases from J, with 10 bases between. CDR3 amino acids: CASSLFGGAQPQHF. CDR3 nucleotides: TGTGCCAGCAGTTTATTCGGGGGGGCTCAGCCCCAGCATTTT.

This clone has only a few counts. The chain combines TRBV3-1 (or the pseudogene TRBV3-2) with TRBJ2-2; 13 positions match TRBD2. This CDR3 region has 16 residues. V was clipped by 5 bases and J by 5 bases; unmatched bases: 5. CDR1 LGHDT and CDR2 YNNKEL come from the germline V gene (reference sequence). The CDR3 loop is CASSGRLAGGTGELFF. For the CDR3, the DNA is TGTGCCAGCAGCGGCCGACTAGCGGGAGGAACCGGGGAGCTGTTTTTT.

The chain joins TRBV7-2 to TRBJ2-7, with D possibly TRBD1 on 6 matching bases. CDR1 SGHTA and CDR2 FQGNSA come from the germline V gene. The CDR3 length is 13 residues. V lost 5 bases, J lost 2 bases, and 10 bases lay in between. The CDR3 DNA reads as TGTGCCAGCAGCCCGGACAGTCCCTACGAGCAGTACTTC. It translates to CASSPDSPYEQYF. The whole variable domain, remainder taken from reference TRBV7-2 and TRBJ2-7, is GAGVSQSPSNKVTEKGKDVELRCDPISGHTALYWYRQSLGQGLEFLIYFQGNSAPDKSGLPSDRFSAERTGGSVSTLTIQRTQQEDSAVYLCASSPDSPYEQYFGPGTRLTVT.

This clone appeared a single time. This chain connects TRBV6-1 to TRBJ1-5; no firm D call. The V gene lost 5 bases and the J gene lost 4 bases, with 9 bases spanning the gap. The germline V gene encodes CDR1 MNHNS and CDR2 SASEGT. The CDR3 loop spans 13 amino acids. CDR3 region: CASSTGPNQPQHF. CDR3 DNA: TGTGCCAGCAGTACCGGACCAAATCAGCCCCAGCATTTT.

This clone has just a few counts. This sequence joins TRBV7-9 and TRBJ2-1; no clear D. V shed 5 bases and J shed 4 bases, with 3 bases lying between them. The germline CDR1 and CDR2 sequences are SEHNR and FQNEAQ (reference sequence). The CDR3 loop spans 11 amino acids. The CDR3 DNA is TGTGCCAGCAGCACGTACAATGAGCAGTTCTTC. Its protein product is CASSTYNEQFF.

J is TRBJ1-3 and V is TRBV29-1, with D uncertain. This CDR3 spans 12 amino acids. Germline values: CDR1 SQVTM, CDR2 ANQGSEA. Trimming stripped 0 bases from V and 4 bases from J, with 4 bases between. The CDR3 loop reads CSVEDSGNTIYF. In DNA, the CDR3 is TGCAGCGTTGAAGACTCCGGAAACACCATATATTTT.